Listed here are 2 T cell receptor beta chains from one sample, sequenced in a study of tumor-infiltrating lymphocytes in primary liver carcinoma. From around 0.5 ug total RNA, TCR beta cDNA was generated with a primer in the constant region. Amplification in three nested multiplex PCR rounds with slightly modified ARM-PCR gave rise to TCR beta libraries. The first two PCR rounds used TRBV1-TRBV30 primers with a Cbeta primer, roughly 10 cycles each. MiXCR, applied by TCRdb to the multiplex PCR reads, yields one record per CDR3 protein. In the table there are tens of thousands of distinct CDR3 sequences, roughly 72% of which are singletons. Scientists recovered RNA and DNA together from roughly 20-30 mg of unsorted bulk tissue. Source material: tumor-adjacent normal liver tissue. The receptors shown here come from a man aged 40-55 years with primary liver carcinoma and hepatitis B virus infection.

J is TRBJ2-3 and V is TRBV11-2; TRBD1 is a possible D gene (5 bases). The CDR3 totals 18 residues. The germline CDR1 and CDR2 sequences are SGHAT and FQNNGV. V dropped 1 base and J dropped 1 base, with 18 bases sitting between them. The CDR3 reads CASSLAGATSSCTDTQYF. DNA for the CDR3: TGTGCCAGCAGCTTAGCTGGGGCGACTTCGTCATGCACAGATACGCAGTATTTT.

With regard to this clonotype: Given a much more abundant clone one base away, this may be a read error. This chain links TRBV5-6 with TRBJ2-3; 10 bases are shared with TRBD2. The CDR3 runs to 16 residues. The V gene's germline CDR1 is SGHDT and CDR2 YYEEEE. CDR3 bases: TGTGCTAGCAGCTTGACGGCTAGCGGGAGATCAGATTCGCAGTATTTT. It yields the protein CASSLTASGRSDSQYF. The whole variable domain, filled in from reference TRBV5-6 and TRBJ2-3, reads DAGVTQSPTHLIKTRGQQVTLRCSPKSGHDTVSWYQQALGQGPQFIFQYYEEEERQRGNFPDRFSGHQFPNYSSELNVNALLLGDSALYLCASSLTASGRSDSQYFGPGTRLTVL.